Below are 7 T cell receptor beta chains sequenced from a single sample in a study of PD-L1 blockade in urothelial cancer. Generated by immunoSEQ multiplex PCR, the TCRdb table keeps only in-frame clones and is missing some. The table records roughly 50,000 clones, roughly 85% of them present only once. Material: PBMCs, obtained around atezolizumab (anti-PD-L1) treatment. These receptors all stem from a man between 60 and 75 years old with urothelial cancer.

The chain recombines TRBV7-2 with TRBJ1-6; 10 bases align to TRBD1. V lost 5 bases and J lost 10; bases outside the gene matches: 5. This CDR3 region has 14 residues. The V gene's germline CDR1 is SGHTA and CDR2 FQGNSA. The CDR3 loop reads CASSPGTGVSPLHF. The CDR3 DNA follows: TGTGCCAGCAGCCCCGGGACAGGGGTATCACCCCTCCACTTT.

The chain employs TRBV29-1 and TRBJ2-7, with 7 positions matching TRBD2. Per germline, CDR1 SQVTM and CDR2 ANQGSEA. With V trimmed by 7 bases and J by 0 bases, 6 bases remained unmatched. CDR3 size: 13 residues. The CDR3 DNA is TGCAGCGCCCAGTCGGGAGGCTCCTACGAGCAGTACTTC. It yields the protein CSAQSGGSYEQYF.

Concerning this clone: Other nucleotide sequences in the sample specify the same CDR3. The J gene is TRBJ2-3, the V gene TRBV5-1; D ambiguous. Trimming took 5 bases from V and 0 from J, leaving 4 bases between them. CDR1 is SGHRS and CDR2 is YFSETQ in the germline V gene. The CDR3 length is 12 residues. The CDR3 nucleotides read TGCGCCAGCAGTTTAAGCACAGATACGCAGTATTTT. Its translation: CASSLSTDTQYF.

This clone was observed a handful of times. The CDR3 is CATSALGGSVTQYF. The CDR3 DNA reads as TGTGCCACCAGCGCCCTCGGGGGGTCGGTGACCCAGTACTTC. V gene TRBV15 combines with J gene TRBJ2-5; 7 bases map to TRBD2. The germline V gene encodes CDR1 LNHNV and CDR2 YYDKDF (reference sequence). The CDR3 spans 14 residues. J was trimmed by 7 bases and V by 5 bases; bases with no gene match: 10.

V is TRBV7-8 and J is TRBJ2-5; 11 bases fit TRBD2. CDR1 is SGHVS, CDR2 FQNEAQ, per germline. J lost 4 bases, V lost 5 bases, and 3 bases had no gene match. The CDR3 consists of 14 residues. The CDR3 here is CASSLTSGGETQYF. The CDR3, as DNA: TGTGCCAGCAGCCTCACTAGCGGGGGAGAGACCCAGTACTTC.

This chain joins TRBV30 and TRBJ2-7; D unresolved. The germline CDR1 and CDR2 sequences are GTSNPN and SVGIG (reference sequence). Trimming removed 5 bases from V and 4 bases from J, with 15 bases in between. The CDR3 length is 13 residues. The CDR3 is CAWGRQSQYEQYF. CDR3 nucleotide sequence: TGTGCCTGGGGCAGACAAAGCCAGTACGAGCAGTACTTC. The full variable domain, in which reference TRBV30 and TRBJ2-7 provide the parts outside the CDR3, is SQTIHQWPATLVQPVGSPLSLECTVEGTSNPNLYWYRQAAGRGLQLLFYSVGIGQISSEVPQNLSASRPQDRQFILSSKKLLLSDSGFYLCAWGRQSQYEQYFGPGTRLTVT.

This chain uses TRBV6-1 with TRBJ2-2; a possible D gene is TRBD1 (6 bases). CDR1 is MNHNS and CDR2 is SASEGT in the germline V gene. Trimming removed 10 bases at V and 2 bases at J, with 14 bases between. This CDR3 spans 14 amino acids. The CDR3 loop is CAIRQDQNTGELFF. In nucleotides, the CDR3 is TGTGCCATCCGACAGGACCAAAACACCGGGGAGCTGTTTTTT.